A single sample gave rise to the 29 T cell receptor beta chains below, sequenced in a study of shared clonotypes between healthy human individuals. This table comes from immunoSEQ multiplex PCR, and its TCRdb copy is limited to in-frame clones, with some not included. The sample yields fewer than 3 million clones, 85% to 95% seen once. Sequencing was carried out using naive CD4+ T cells from PBMCs. Subset defined: CD45RA+ positively selected. The receptor set was obtained from a man younger than 30 in good health. Some clones in this sample may be carry-over from other donors' samples.

V is TRBV7-2 and J is TRBJ2-5; 8 positions agree with TRBD2. Judging by the DNA end, TRBJ2-7 fits better; the J call may be wrong. Germline V gene lookup returns CDR1 SGHTA and CDR2 FQGNSA. The CDR3 consists of 15 residues. The CDR3 loop reads CASSLTSGVFYEQYF. CDR3 nucleotide sequence: TGTGCCAGCAGCCTTACTAGCGGTGTCTTCTACGAGCAGTACTTC.

The rearrangement links TRBV5-1 to TRBJ2-3, with 10 positions matching TRBD2. This CDR3 is 18 amino acids long. With 0 bases clipped from V and 2 bases from J, the junction kept 9 bases outside the gene matches. Germline V gene sequence: CDR1 SGHRS, CDR2 YFSETQ. DNA of the CDR3: TGCGCCAGCAGCTTGGGGGGAATAGCGGGAGGTACCACAGATACGCAGTATTTT. Translated, it gives CASSLGGIAGGTTDTQYF.

The table lists this clone with a count of one. V gene TRBV18 combines with J gene TRBJ1-4; no clear D. The germline gives CDR1 KGHSH, CDR2 LQKENI. The CDR3 runs 13 residues. Trimming removed 3 bases from V and 7 bases from J, with 9 bases in between. CDR3 protein: CASSPGASEKLFF. The CDR3 DNA is TGTGCCAGCTCACCTGGAGCAAGTGAAAAACTGTTTTTT.

The V and J genes are TRBV11-2 and TRBJ2-1; 10 nucleotides line up with TRBD2. The CDR3 runs 14 residues. Germline V gives CDR1 SGHAT, CDR2 FQNNGV. With 5 bases clipped from V and 15 bases from J, the junction kept 13 bases outside the gene matches. CDR3 sequence reads: CASSTGTSENPGFF. The CDR3 DNA reads as TGTGCCAGCAGCACAGGGACTAGCGAGAATCCAGGGTTCTTC.

J is TRBJ2-1 and V is TRBV19; 11 bases are shared with TRBD2. Germline lookup yields CDR1 LNHDA and CDR2 SQIVND (reference sequence). The CDR3 totals 17 residues. After removal of 6 bases from V and 8 bases from J, the junction contained 15 bases not matched to a gene. In DNA form, the CDR3 reads TGTGCCAGTAGCTCCCGGGTAACTAGCGGGAGCAACGATGAGCAGTTCTTC. It yields the protein CASSSRVTSGSNDEQFF.

The chain is built from TRBV25-1 and TRBJ2-3, with 9 bases aligning to TRBD2. This CDR3 contains 17 residues. V dropped 0 bases and J dropped 2; count of bases not matched to a gene: 6. CDR1 is MGHDK, CDR2 SYGVNS, per germline. CDR3 protein: CASSEYSASGITDTQYF. The CDR3, as DNA: TGTGCCAGCAGTGAATATTCGGCTAGCGGGATCACAGATACGCAGTATTTT.

As DNA, the CDR3 is TGTGCCAGCAGTTACTCTAGGTCTAGCCTGGTTCAGTACTTC. As protein: CASSYSRSSLVQYF. This rearrangement joins TRBV6-5 to TRBJ2-4, with a possible D match to TRBD2 (5 bases). The CDR3 is 14 amino acids. Germline V lookup: CDR1 MNHEY, CDR2 SVGAGI. The V gene lost 0 bases and the J gene lost 11 bases, with 14 bases spanning the gap.

This sequence joins TRBV5-1 and TRBJ1-4, with D hard to call. The CDR3 consists of 12 residues. V gave up 5 bases and J gave up 7 bases, with 9 bases separating them. Germline V CDR1 and CDR2: SGHRS, YFSETQ. The CDR3 DNA reads as TGCGCCAGCAGGCCCGACGGTGAAAAACTGTTTTTT. It codes for CASRPDGEKLFF.

This sequence joins TRBV5-1 and TRBJ2-3; 9 bases agree with TRBD2. CDR1 is SGHRS, CDR2 YFSETQ, per germline. This CDR3 spans 16 amino acids. The J segment lost 1 base and the V segment lost 0 bases, leaving 3 bases of the junction unmatched. CDR3 protein: CASSLASSGGTDTQYF. The CDR3 DNA sequence: TGCGCCAGCAGCTTGGCCTCTAGCGGGGGCACAGATACGCAGTATTTT. The variable domain in full, completed from reference TRBV5-1 and TRBJ2-3, reads KAGVTQTPRYLIKTRGQQVTLSCSPISGHRSVSWYQQTPGQGLQFLFEYFSETQRNKGNFPGRFSGRQFSNSRSEMNVSTLELGDSALYLCASSLASSGGTDTQYFGPGTRLTVL.

Regarding this clone: In the same sample, other DNA sequences code for this CDR3. The chain links TRBV28 to TRBJ1-5, with 9 bases matching TRBD1. Trimming cost V 5 bases and J 7 bases; bases outside gene matches: 9. The CDR3 has 15 amino acids. The germline V gene has CDR1 MDHEN and CDR2 SYDVKM. In nucleotides, the CDR3 is TGTGCCAGCAGTCTGAGGACAGGGGTGGGGCAGCCCCAGCATTTT. Translating it yields CASSLRTGVGQPQHF.

The V gene is TRBV5-4, the J gene TRBJ1-3, with D perhaps TRBD1 (6 bases). Trimming pared 0 bases from V and 2 bases from J, leaving 12 bases between. In germline, CDR1 is SGHNT, CDR2 YYREEE (reference sequence). This CDR3 spans 16 amino acids. Here the CDR3 DNA reads TGTGCCAGCAGCTTGGCCAGCCAGGGGACTGGAAACACCATATATTTT. Its protein is CASSLASQGTGNTIYF. The full variable domain, completed using reference TRBV5-4 and TRBJ1-3, is ETGVTQSPTHLIKTRGQQVTLRCSSQSGHNTVSWYQQALGQGPQFIFQYYREEENGRGNFPPRFSGLQFPNYSSELNVNALELDDSALYLCASSLASQGTGNTIYFGEGSWLTVV.

This clone is a singleton in its sample. This CDR3 reads CASSFGTDSGNTIYF. In nucleotides, the CDR3 is TGTGCCAGCAGCTTTGGGACCGACTCTGGAAACACCATATATTTT. J is TRBJ1-3 and V is TRBV7-9; perhaps TRBD1 as D (5 bases). The CDR3 sequence is 15 residues long. From germline, CDR1 is SEHNR and CDR2 FQNEAQ (reference sequence). Trimming pared 3 bases from V and 0 bases from J, leaving 9 bases between.

Here the CDR3 DNA reads TGTGCCATCAGTGATGGACAGAGGCAGATTGATACGCAGTATTTT. It encodes CAISDGQRQIDTQYF. The rearrangement links TRBV10-3 to TRBJ2-3; the D gene is possibly TRBD1 (6 bases). V lost 3 bases and J 6 bases, leaving 16 bases between the germline ends. The germline V gene encodes CDR1 ENHRY and CDR2 SYGVKD. There are 15 residues in the CDR3.

The chain has TRBV2 and TRBJ2-7; D remains unclear. Trimming took off 4 bases at V and 3 bases at J, with 7 bases between the two ends. The CDR3 spans 12 residues. Per the germline V gene, CDR1 is SNHLY and CDR2 is FYNNEI. Here the CDR3 reads CASSGPHYEQYF. The CDR3 DNA is TGTGCCAGCAGTGGACCGCACTACGAGCAGTACTTC.

V is TRBV4-2 and J is TRBJ2-2; TRBD1 aligns across 10 bases. Germline V CDR1 and CDR2: LGHNA, YNFKEQ. With V trimmed by 1 base and J by 7 bases, 12 bases remained unmatched. The CDR3 totals 18 residues. The CDR3 DNA follows: TGTGCCAGCAGCCAAGGGACAGGGGGATTCGCGTTTATCGGGGAGCTGTTTTTT. Amino acids: CASSQGTGGFAFIGELFF.

The chain is built from TRBV28 and TRBJ2-5; D is undetermined. V was pared by 2 bases and J by 7 bases, with 8 bases between. CDR1 MDHEN and CDR2 SYDVKM come from the germline V gene. The CDR3 is 12 amino acids. The CDR3 coding sequence is TGTGCCAGCAGTTTAAAGGCGCGGACCCAGTACTTC. This codes for CASSLKARTQYF.

This clone has only one observation. The genes are TRBV7-6 and TRBJ2-1; the D gene could be TRBD1 or TRBD2 (5 bases each). Germline V CDR1 and CDR2: SGHVS, FNYEAQ. V was trimmed by 5 bases and J by 10 bases, leaving 15 bases between them. CDR3 length equals 13 residues. The CDR3 nucleotides are TGTGCCAGCAGCCCACTGGGGGTGAGGGAGCAGTTCTTC. Its protein is CASSPLGVREQFF.

This clone was observed a handful of times. The CDR3 loop is CASSLTLGGYTF. The CDR3 bases are TGTGCCAGCAGTTTAACACTCGGTGGCTACACCTTC. The chain employs TRBV28 and TRBJ1-2; no firm D call. There are 12 residues in the CDR3. Between the trimmed V and J ends, which lost 2 bases and 7 bases, there was a span of 8 bases. Germline CDR1 is MDHEN and CDR2 is SYDVKM.

The genes are TRBV5-6 and TRBJ2-7; D is perhaps TRBD2 (6 bases). V was trimmed by 4 bases and J by 5 bases, leaving 16 bases between them. The CDR3 contains 14 residues. Germline loops: CDR1 SGHDT, CDR2 YYEEEE. Written as DNA, the CDR3 is TGTGCCAGCAGCACGTCCGGGACTTTGAACGAGCAGTACTTC. Its protein is CASSTSGTLNEQYF. Filled out from reference TRBV5-6 and TRBJ2-7, the complete variable domain reads DAGVTQSPTHLIKTRGQQVTLRCSPKSGHDTVSWYQQALGQGPQFIFQYYEEEERQRGNFPDRFSGHQFPNYSSELNVNALLLGDSALYLCASSTSGTLNEQYFGPGTRLTVT.

V gene TRBV28 combines with J gene TRBJ2-4; 9 positions agree with TRBD1. Germline loops: CDR1 MDHEN, CDR2 SYDVKM. CDR3 size: 16 residues. With 2 bases clipped from V and 6 bases from J, the junction kept 8 bases outside the gene matches. Written as DNA, the CDR3 is TGTGCCAGCAGTTTACCCCCGGGACAGGGAGGAAACATTCAGTACTTC. Translation: CASSLPPGQGGNIQYF.

This chain uses TRBV2 with TRBJ2-3; TRBD1 might be the D (6 bases). Germline CDR1 is SNHLY and CDR2 is FYNNEI. CDR3 length: 13 residues. The germline V and J ends were trimmed by 6 bases and 6 bases, with 13 bases remaining between them. The CDR3 DNA reads as TGTGCCAGCAGCCCGGACAGTCGGGATACGCAGTATTTT. This encodes CASSPDSRDTQYF.

This sequence joins TRBV4-3 and TRBJ2-3, with 7 bases that match TRBD1. V lost 2 bases to trimming and J lost 3 bases; unmatched junction nucleotides: 5. The CDR3 length is 15 residues. Germline V gene lookup returns CDR1 LGHNA and CDR2 YSLEER. CDR3 in DNA: TGCGCCAGCAGCCAACTGACAGGGCTTACAGATACGCAGTATTTT. Its protein product is CASSQLTGLTDTQYF.

The count of this clone is one. The chain recombines TRBV15 with TRBJ1-3; D call uncertain. Germline CDR1 and CDR2: LNHNV and YYDKDF (reference sequence). V lost 0 bases to trimming and J lost 4 bases, with 7 bases between them. The CDR3 runs to 14 residues. For the CDR3, the DNA is TGTGCCACCAGCAGAGATTCGGGGGGAAACACCATATATTTT. As protein: CATSRDSGGNTIYF.

The gene calls are TRBV7-2 and TRBJ1-1; 8 bases agree with TRBD1. Germline V lookup: CDR1 SGHTA, CDR2 FQGNSA. Trimming removed 5 bases from V and 7 bases from J; junction bases left unmatched: 9. This CDR3 region has 14 residues. The CDR3 region is CASSRQGRSVEAFF. DNA of the CDR3: TGTGCCAGCAGCCGACAGGGGCGTTCTGTTGAAGCTTTCTTT.

V is TRBV5-1 and J is TRBJ1-4; 7 bases line up with TRBD1. The CDR3 runs 15 residues. V was pared by 4 bases and J by 5 bases, with 8 bases of the junction left unmatched. Germline loops: CDR1 SGHRS, CDR2 YFSETQ. The CDR3 sequence: CASSQNPGQNEKLFF. The CDR3 DNA is TGCGCCAGCAGCCAGAATCCGGGACAGAATGAAAAACTGTTTTTT.

The CDR3 here is CASSPSRTARGDRYF. As DNA, the CDR3 is TGTGCCAGCAGCCCATCCCGGACGGCGCGGGGGGACCGCTACTTC. The chain employs TRBV6-6 and TRBJ2-4, with TRBD2 matching over 8 bases. Germline trimming cut 6 bases from V and 16 bases from J; bases unmatched to any gene: 20. The CDR3 loop spans 15 amino acids. Germline V CDR1 and CDR2: MNHNY, SVGAGI (reference sequence).

CDR3 sequence (DNA): TGTGCCAGCAGCTTAGGGCGGAGGGAGACCCAGTACTTC. Translation: CASSLGRRETQYF. This chain joins TRBV7-2 and TRBJ2-5, with D perhaps matching TRBD2 (5 bases). CDR3 size: 13 residues. Germline V gene data show CDR1 as SGHTA and CDR2 as FQGNSA. Trimming cost V 1 base and J 5 bases, with 8 bases left between them. The full variable domain, in which reference TRBV7-2 and TRBJ2-5 provide the parts outside the CDR3, is GAGVSQSPSNKVTEKGKDVELRCDPISGHTALYWYRQSLGQGLEFLIYFQGNSAPDKSGLPSDRFSAERTGGSVSTLTIQRTQQEDSAVYLCASSLGRRETQYFGPGTRLLVL.

CDR3 in amino acids: CASSFRGGKTQYF. CDR3 nucleotides: TGTGCCAGCAGTTTCCGTGGGGGAAAGACCCAGTACTTC. This chain joins TRBV28 and TRBJ2-5; the D call may be TRBD1 or TRBD2 (5 bases each). CDR3 length: 13 amino acids. Germline CDR1 and CDR2: MDHEN and SYDVKM. Between the trimmed V and J ends, which lost 3 bases and 6 bases, there was a span of 11 bases.

The chain combines TRBV6-4 with TRBJ2-3; a possible D gene is TRBD2 (6 bases). The CDR3 length is 13 residues. Trimming left V 4 bases short and J 5 bases short, with 10 bases between. Germline-derived CDR1 and CDR2 are MRHNA and SNTAGT. In DNA form, the CDR3 reads TGTGCCAGCAGTGGGGAGGACGGAGATACGCAGTATTTT. As protein: CASSGEDGDTQYF.